The 14 T cell receptor beta chains reported below all come from one sample, sequenced in a study of blood T cell repertoires in COVID-19. This table comes from immunoSEQ multiplex PCR, and its TCRdb copy is limited to in-frame clones, with some not included. The table records 140,000 or so clones, just under 85% of them present only once. The sample consisted of PBMCs or T cells enriched from blood (not recorded which). These TCRs come from a man aged 45 to 65 who had recovered from COVID-19.

The chain has TRBV19 and TRBJ1-1; D remains ambiguous. This CDR3 region has 15 residues. Deletions cut 5 bases from V and 1 base from J, with 14 bases between. Germline CDR1 LNHDA, CDR2 SQIVND (reference sequence). In nucleotides, the CDR3 is TGTGCCAGTAGTCCCCGGGGTGTGGCGAACACTGAAGCTTTCTTT. Translated: CASSPRGVANTEAFF.

This chain connects TRBV1 to TRBJ1-2; the listed D gene, TRBD1, was not tested against the DNA. TRBV1 is a pseudogene segment. The CDR3 runs 16 residues. The CDR3 is CTSSQRSQLPGDGYTF. In DNA form, the CDR3 reads TGCACCAGCAGCCAAAGGTCTCAGCTGCCAGGGGATGGCTACACCTTC.

This chain uses TRBV5-1 with TRBJ2-7; 11 bases are a match to TRBD2. V was pared by 4 bases and J by 3 bases, with 3 bases of the junction left unmatched. CDR1 is SGHRS, CDR2 YFSETQ, per germline. The CDR3 loop spans 14 amino acids. CDR3 nucleotide sequence: TGCGCCAGCAGCCCCACTAGCGGGGGCTACGAGCAGTACTTC. Translated: CASSPTSGGYEQYF. Full variable domain (rest looked up from reference TRBV5-1 and TRBJ2-7): KAGVTQTPRYLIKTRGQQVTLSCSPISGHRSVSWYQQTPGQGLQFLFEYFSETQRNKGNFPGRFSGRQFSNSRSEMNVSTLELGDSALYLCASSPTSGGYEQYFGPGTRLTVT.

The rearrangement joins TRBV27 to TRBJ2-7; 7 bases match TRBD2. V gave up 4 bases and J gave up 3 bases; unmatched junction bases: 9. This CDR3 region has 15 residues. The germline V gene has CDR1 MNHEY and CDR2 SMNVEV (reference sequence). CDR3 residues: CASSSPPRGDYEQYF. The CDR3 DNA reads as TGTGCCAGCAGTTCCCCTCCACGGGGGGACTACGAGCAGTACTTC.

A single count supports this clone. The chain combines TRBV7-3 with TRBJ2-5, with TRBD2 identical over 7 bases. The germline V gene has CDR1 SGHTA and CDR2 FQGTGA. The CDR3 has 14 residues. Germline trimming cut 1 base from V and 5 bases from J; bases unmatched to any gene: 4. The CDR3 reads CASSLSGEGETQYF. In DNA form, the CDR3 reads TGTGCCAGCAGCTTAAGCGGGGAGGGGGAGACCCAGTACTTC.

The J gene is TRBJ1-1, the V gene TRBV28; D uncertain. The CDR3 spans 13 residues. Germline CDR1 and CDR2: MDHEN and SYDVKM. V was pared by 2 bases and J by 0 bases, with 4 bases between. In DNA form, the CDR3 reads TGTGCCAGCAGTTTAACAGTGAACACTGAAGCTTTCTTT. Translated: CASSLTVNTEAFF.

This clone appeared a single time. The chain combines TRBV7-9 with TRBJ2-2, with TRBD2 matching over 13 bases. With V trimmed by 4 bases and J by 1 base, 9 bases remained unmatched. Germline CDR1 reads SEHNR; CDR2 reads FQNEAQ (reference sequence). CDR3 length equals 19 residues. CDR3: CASSSKTSGGPLNTGELFF. The CDR3 DNA reads as TGTGCCAGCAGCTCCAAGACTAGCGGGGGGCCCCTGAACACCGGGGAGCTGTTTTTT.

V and J are TRBV7-9 and TRBJ1-2; 8 bases match TRBD1. V dropped 3 bases and J dropped 0; count of bases not matched to a gene: 3. Germline-derived CDR1 and CDR2 are SEHNR and FQNEAQ (reference sequence). This CDR3 has 15 residues. CDR3 loop: CASSLGTGSNYGYTF. The CDR3, as DNA: TGTGCCAGCAGCTTGGGGACAGGTTCTAACTATGGCTACACCTTC.

The chain recombines TRBV10-3 with TRBJ1-5, with TRBD1 matching over 9 bases. The V and J ends lost 4 bases and 7 bases, in that order; junction bases with no gene match: 14. The germline gives CDR1 ENHRY, CDR2 SYGVKD. The CDR3 sequence is 17 residues long. CDR3 DNA: TGTGCCATCAGTGGGCGTCCCGGGACAGGGTTCGAGCAGCCCCAGCATTTT. Amino acids: CAISGRPGTGFEQPQHF.

This rearrangement joins TRBV9 to TRBJ2-5; 8 nucleotides match TRBD2. The CDR3 contains 15 residues. CDR1 is SGDLS, CDR2 YYNGEE, per germline. V gave up 0 bases and J gave up 4 bases; unmatched junction bases: 5. CDR3 nucleotides: TGTGCCAGCAGCGTAGGGGGAGCGGGGGTAGAGACCCAGTACTTC. It is translated as CASSVGGAGVETQYF.

The J gene is TRBJ2-5, the V gene TRBV5-4; 8 nucleotides match TRBD1. With 5 bases clipped from V and 5 bases from J, the junction kept 8 bases outside the gene matches. This CDR3 region has 14 residues. Germline CDR1 reads SGHNT; CDR2 reads YYREEE (reference sequence). This CDR3 reads CASSPPGQVETQYF. CDR3 sequence (DNA): TGTGCCAGCAGTCCGCCGGGACAGGTGGAGACCCAGTACTTC.

The chain is built from TRBV7-2 and TRBJ2-7; 10 bases map to TRBD2. V dropped 2 bases and J dropped 6; count of bases not matched to a gene: 7. The CDR3 totals 15 residues. CDR1 is SGHTA and CDR2 is FQGNSA in the germline V gene. The CDR3 DNA sequence: TGTGCCAGCAGCTTAAAAGCGGGGGGGCTAGGCGAGCAGTACTTC. It codes for CASSLKAGGLGEQYF. Variable domain in full (rest from reference TRBV7-2 and TRBJ2-7): GAGVSQSPSNKVTEKGKDVELRCDPISGHTALYWYRQSLGQGLEFLIYFQGNSAPDKSGLPSDRFSAERTGGSVSTLTIQRTQQEDSAVYLCASSLKAGGLGEQYFGPGTRLTVT.

This chain uses TRBV19 with TRBJ1-1; 7 bases are a match to TRBD1. V was clipped by 5 bases and J by 3 bases; unmatched bases: 12. The CDR3 consists of 16 residues. In germline, CDR1 is LNHDA, CDR2 SQIVND (reference sequence). The DNA of the CDR3 is TGTGCCAGTAGTGGCCGGACAGGCGTAAGACACACTGAAGCTTTCTTT. Residues: CASSGRTGVRHTEAFF.

This clone was seen once. This rearrangement joins TRBV5-1 to TRBJ2-6, with 9 nucleotides matching TRBD1. The CDR3 is 18 amino acids. Germline assignment: CDR1 SGHRS and CDR2 YFSETQ. The V gene end was trimmed by 3 bases and the J gene end by 2 bases; junction bases not matched to a gene: 9. Written as DNA, the CDR3 is TGCGCCAGCAGCTACCGGGACAGGGAGTCGGCTGGGGCCAACGTCCTGACTTTC. This translates into CASSYRDRESAGANVLTF.